Listed here are 21 T cell receptor beta chains from one sample, sequenced in a study of blood T cell repertoires in COVID-19. The protocol was immunoSEQ multiplex PCR, while the TCRdb copy is restricted to in-frame clones and leaves out a portion. The data contain about 180,000 clones, around 82% of them singletons. Sequenced material: peripheral blood. The origin of the receptors is a woman of 80 years or more with acute or convalescent COVID-19.

This clone is a singleton in its sample. CDR3 in amino acids: CASSLRSGQFSGNTIYF. The DNA of the CDR3 is TGTGCCAGCAGCTTGAGGTCAGGGCAGTTCTCTGGAAACACCATATATTTT. The chain links TRBV9 to TRBJ1-3; a weak D match, TRBD1 (5 bases). Germline V CDR1 and CDR2: SGDLS, YYNGEE. Trimming shortened V by 4 bases and J by 0 bases, and 17 bases separated the two germline ends. This CDR3 has 17 amino acids.

CDR3 sequence: CASSQKGASEQYF. CDR3 in DNA: TGTGCCAGCAGCCAGAAGGGGGCAAGCGAGCAGTACTTC. The chain links TRBV3-1 (or the pseudogene TRBV3-2) to TRBJ2-7; 7 bases match TRBD1. This CDR3 comprises 13 residues. Trimming at V came to 3 bases and at J to 6 bases, leaving 5 bases not matched to a gene. CDR1 and CDR2 from the germline V gene are LGHDT and YNNKEL (reference sequence).

This clone was seen once. The rearrangement joins TRBV5-1 to TRBJ2-5, with 7 positions matching TRBD1. The V segment lost 0 bases and the J segment 5 bases; nucleotides outside the gene matches: 4. Germline-derived CDR1 and CDR2 are SGHRS and YFSETQ. This CDR3 is built from 14 residues. CDR3 in amino acids: CASSLEGARETQYF. The CDR3 DNA sequence: TGCGCCAGCAGCTTGGAGGGGGCTAGGGAGACCCAGTACTTC.

The V gene is TRBV30, the J gene TRBJ2-1; 7 nucleotides align to TRBD1. The germline V gene encodes CDR1 GTSNPN and CDR2 SVGIG (reference sequence). The length of the CDR3 is 15 residues. V lost 4 bases to trimming and J lost 7 bases; unmatched junction nucleotides: 13. CDR3 DNA sequence: TGTGCCTGGAAAGGGACAGCCTCTCAAGGGAATGAGCAGTTCTTC. Its translation is CAWKGTASQGNEQFF.

The genes are TRBV19 and TRBJ1-5, with 7 bases lining up with TRBD1. The V and J ends lost 8 bases and 7 bases, in that order; junction bases with no gene match: 8. The CDR3 loop spans 13 amino acids. From germline, CDR1 is LNHDA and CDR2 SQIVND (reference sequence). CDR3 residues: CASSTGDRQPQHF. The CDR3, as DNA: TGTGCCAGTTCTACAGGGGATAGGCAGCCCCAGCATTTT.

This chain joins TRBV7-2 and TRBJ2-5; TRBD1 might be the D (6 bases). CDR3 length equals 14 residues. The V end lost 7 bases, the J end lost 5 bases, and 17 bases lay between the germline ends. CDR1 is SGHTA and CDR2 is FQGNSA in the germline V gene. The CDR3 protein is CASTSYGGHETQYF. In nucleotides, the CDR3 is TGTGCCAGCACATCATATGGGGGACACGAGACCCAGTACTTC.

This clone has just a few counts. The rearrangement joins TRBV14 to TRBJ1-1, with D possibly TRBD1 on 5 matching bases. CDR3 length: 14 amino acids. CDR1 is SGHDN and CDR2 is FVKESK in the germline V gene. With 5 bases removed from V and 3 bases from J, the gap between germline ends came to 13 bases. CDR3 coding DNA: TGTGCCAGCAGCGGCGGGGCAGCCTACACTGAAGCTTTCTTT. Amino acids: CASSGGAAYTEAFF.

The V gene is TRBV7-8, the J gene TRBJ2-2; 9 nucleotides line up with TRBD2. The length of the CDR3 is 18 residues. V lost 6 bases, J lost 6 bases, and 17 bases stayed unmatched. From germline, CDR1 is SGHVS and CDR2 FQNEAQ. This CDR3 is CASSPLGVGGGVAGELFF. The DNA of the CDR3 is TGTGCCAGCAGTCCCTTGGGGGTCGGCGGGGGGGTCGCCGGGGAGCTGTTTTTT.

This clone was detected a few times. The J gene is TRBJ1-2, the V gene TRBV3-1 (or the pseudogene TRBV3-2); D remains ambiguous. Germline CDR1 and CDR2: LGHDT and YNNKEL (reference sequence). V was clipped by 1 base and J by 10 bases, with 19 bases between them. This CDR3 has 15 amino acids. The CDR3 spells CASSQGELGRADYTF. The CDR3 DNA reads TGTGCCAGCAGCCAAGGGGAGCTGGGTCGAGCTGACTACACCTTC.

V usage is TRBV5-1 and J usage is TRBJ1-1; TRBD1 is a possible D gene (6 bases). Trimming cost V 4 bases and J 4 bases, with 11 bases left between them. The CDR3 runs to 13 residues. In germline, CDR1 is SGHRS, CDR2 YFSETQ. CDR3 sequence reads: CASSPRDTTEAFF. The CDR3 coding sequence is TGCGCCAGCAGCCCCCGGGACACCACTGAAGCTTTCTTT.

The chain combines TRBV11-2 with TRBJ2-3; D is perhaps TRBD2 (6 bases). Germline V gives CDR1 SGHAT, CDR2 FQNNGV. V was cut by 5 bases and J by 3 bases, with 21 bases left in between. The CDR3 consists of 17 residues. The CDR3 loop reads CASSRLGVRGATDTQYF. CDR3 nucleotides: TGTGCCAGCAGCCGCCTGGGGGTGCGGGGAGCGACAGATACGCAGTATTTT.

This clone appeared once. The chain combines TRBV15 with TRBJ2-5; TRBD1 might be the D (5 bases). In germline, CDR1 is LNHNV, CDR2 YYDKDF (reference sequence). There are 14 residues in the CDR3. V was cut by 6 bases and J by 1 base, with 12 bases left in between. The CDR3 DNA reads as TGTGCCACCAGGTCGGACATTGGCCAAGAGACCCAGTACTTC. It translates to CATRSDIGQETQYF.

This clone was counted once. This chain joins TRBV9 and TRBJ2-5; D is possibly TRBD1 (6 bases). The germline V and J ends were trimmed by 0 bases and 5 bases, with 11 bases remaining between them. The CDR3 is 14 residues long. The germline gives CDR1 SGDLS, CDR2 YYNGEE. The CDR3 DNA reads as TGTGCCAGCAGCGTAGCTACAGGGCTGGAGACCCAGTACTTC. It translates to CASSVATGLETQYF. Filled out from reference TRBV9 and TRBJ2-5, the complete variable domain reads DSGVTQTPKHLITATGQRVTLRCSPRSGDLSVYWYQQSLDQGLQFLIQYYNGEERAKGNILERFSAQQFPDLHSELNLSSLELGDSALYFCASSVATGLETQYFGPGTRLLVL.

The count of this clone is one. The rearrangement joins TRBV19 to TRBJ2-4, with D perhaps matching TRBD1 (6 bases). Germline loops: CDR1 LNHDA, CDR2 SQIVND (reference sequence). Deletions cut 5 bases from V and 3 bases from J, with 11 bases between. The CDR3 runs to 14 residues. The CDR3: CASSVQGSKNIQYF. CDR3 in DNA: TGTGCCAGTAGTGTCCAGGGGAGCAAAAACATTCAGTACTTC.

Only a few counts were recorded for this clone. V is TRBV2 and J is TRBJ1-1; D possibly corresponds to TRBD1 (5 bases). This CDR3 has 15 amino acids. V lost 5 bases and J lost 3, with 16 bases in between. Germline CDR1 and CDR2: SNHLY and FYNNEI. The CDR3 DNA reads TGTGCCAGCAGTCCAACGCGGGGCGGGGACACTGAAGCTTTCTTT. It yields the protein CASSPTRGGDTEAFF.

The chain uses TRBV9 and TRBJ2-5; 10 nucleotides agree with TRBD2. The CDR3 extends over 18 amino acids. The V gene end was trimmed by 4 bases and the J gene end by 1 base; junction bases not matched to a gene: 13. Germline assignment: CDR1 SGDLS and CDR2 YYNGEE. The CDR3 DNA reads as TGTGCCAGCAGCCCCGGAGCGGGAGGGCCCGGGCTCCAAGAGACCCAGTACTTC. Its protein is CASSPGAGGPGLQETQYF.

V is TRBV28 and J is TRBJ1-2; TRBD1 matches at 8 bases. Germline V gene sequence: CDR1 MDHEN, CDR2 SYDVKM. This CDR3 contains 13 residues. Trimming removed 8 bases from V and 4 bases from J; junction bases left unmatched: 6. CDR3 nucleotides: TGTGCCAGCTATGGACAGGGCGTCTATGGCTACACCTTC. Translating it yields CASYGQGVYGYTF.

This clone was recorded once. V and J are TRBV5-1 and TRBJ1-1; 7 nucleotides match TRBD1. CDR3 length equals 15 residues. The V segment lost 3 bases and the J segment 0 bases; nucleotides outside the gene matches: 5. Looked up from germline, CDR1 is SGHRS and CDR2 is YFSETQ. The CDR3 loop reads CASSSSTGLNTEAFF. The CDR3 DNA is TGCGCCAGCAGCTCGTCGACAGGGTTGAACACTGAAGCTTTCTTT.

The V call is TRBV7-2, the J call TRBJ2-1; 8 bases match TRBD2. Germline CDR1 reads SGHTA; CDR2 reads FQGNSA. The CDR3 covers 15 residues. V lost 4 bases and J lost 3; bases outside the gene matches: 5. The CDR3 reads CASSYGGAFYNEQFF. The CDR3 DNA reads as TGTGCCAGCAGCTACGGGGGGGCTTTCTACAATGAGCAGTTCTTC. Combining the CDR3 with reference TRBV7-2 and TRBJ2-1 gives the whole variable domain GAGVSQSPSNKVTEKGKDVELRCDPISGHTALYWYRQSLGQGLEFLIYFQGNSAPDKSGLPSDRFSAERTGGSVSTLTIQRTQQEDSAVYLCASSYGGAFYNEQFFGPGTRLTVL.

V usage is TRBV19 and J usage is TRBJ2-5, with TRBD2 matching 7 bases. This CDR3 has 13 amino acids. The V and J ends lost 1 base and 4 bases, in that order; junction bases with no gene match: 0. CDR1 and CDR2 from the germline V gene are LNHDA and SQIVND (reference sequence). The CDR3 region has the DNA TGTGCCAGTAGTATAGGCGGGAGAGAGACCCAGTACTTC. Translated: CASSIGGRETQYF.

The chain uses TRBV6-5 and TRBJ2-7; 10 nucleotides match TRBD2. Germline CDR1 and CDR2: MNHEY and SVGAGI. This CDR3 contains 14 residues. The V gene end was trimmed by 2 bases and the J gene end by 6 bases; junction bases not matched to a gene: 4. CDR3 sequence reads: CASSYRLAGAEQYF. The CDR3 DNA reads TGTGCCAGCAGTTACAGGCTAGCGGGAGCCGAGCAGTACTTC.